This TCR beta chain was captured in a study of cytomegalovirus exposure and HLA in healthy donors. The wider study: There were 117 million unique TCR beta sequences, drawn from 150 million to 200 million T cells, in an earlier analysis. Study-level findings and limits: According to a later analysis, donors in an Asian-associated ancestry cluster reportedly had fewer N-insertions than the roughly 670-donor mean. Accurate prediction of most subjects' HLA-A and HLA-B alleles from TCR beta sequences was reported.

The PCR employed 60 Vbeta primers together with 13 Jbeta primers. The repertoire was sequenced with immunoSEQ multiplex PCR; TCRdb's copy has only in-frame clones and lacks some. Seen here are tens of thousands of clones, 79% observed once, and the top ten hold around 3.8%. This CDR3 is 12 amino acids long. V was clipped by 3 bases and J by 9 bases, with 9 bases between them. CDR1 LNHDA and CDR2 SQIVND come from the germline V gene (reference sequence). This clone turned up a few times. Antigen: not known. This TCR was recovered from a woman aged 40 to 50 in good health and CMV-seronegative. The chain is built from TRBV19 and TRBJ2-1; D remains ambiguous. The sample comprised PBMCs. The CDR3 DNA is TGTGCCAGTAGTATTAGATCTAGTGAGCAGTTCTTC. This codes for CASSIRSSEQFF.